This T cell receptor (beta chain) was sequenced in a study of vaccination effects on CD4 cells after COVID-19. Overall study context: Post-vaccine samples followed the second dose by a median of 72 days. Wells of around 2.2 million PBMC each were grown with 10 IU/ml IL-2 and about 10 ug/ml peptides.

Regarding the study as a whole: Healthy vaccinees had only 1 of 255 vaccine-induced clones cross-react with common cold coronaviruses.

CDR3 length: 17 residues. The V segment lost 5 bases and the J segment 6 bases; nucleotides outside the gene matches: 15. Germline V lookup: CDR1 LNHNV, CDR2 YYDKDF (reference sequence). After more than 8 days in culture, the CD4+ T cells were isolated. Two-dose BNT162b2 or mRNA-1273 vaccination was given to participants. Half the medium was replaced with IL-2 medium on days 3 and 7. Notes on this clone: Its antigen remains unidentified.

The method was immunoSEQ multiplex PCR; TCRdb's version includes in-frame clones alone and lacks a portion of them. Of about 39,000 clones in the sample, approximately 70% were seen once. The TCR comes from a human donor who received a COVID-19 vaccine. The V gene is TRBV15, the J gene TRBJ1-2; 10 bases line up with TRBD1. The specimen was CD4+ T cells from PBMCs cultured without peptide, collected after COVID-19 vaccination. CDR3 amino acids: CATSFRQGAYISNGYTF. DNA for the CDR3: TGTGCCACCAGCTTTCGACAGGGGGCCTATATATCGAATGGCTACACCTTC.